One and the same sample provided the 5 T cell receptor beta chains below, sequenced in a study of T cell repertoires in cytomegalovirus infection. No cognate antigen is known for these TCRs. TCRdb reanalysed the reads using MiXCR and keeps one entry per CDR3 protein. Of hundreds of thousands of distinct CDR3 sequences in the sample, 30% to 40% were seen once. Sequences were derived from cultured CD8+ T cells from PBMCs, sampled from culture after CMV antigen stimulation. Receptors originate from a human donor in good health (CMV status not recorded). Some clones in this sample may be carry-over from other donors' samples.

This clonotype has more than one count but fewer than ten. Here the CDR3 DNA reads TGTGCCAGCAGTGGCCGGACAGTCTATGGCTACACCTTC. Encoded protein: CASSGRTVYGYTF. This rearrangement joins TRBV2 to TRBJ1-2; D may be TRBD1 (6 bases). V dropped 4 bases and J dropped 4 bases, with 10 bases sitting between them. CDR3 length: 13 amino acids. CDR1 is SNHLY, CDR2 FYNNEI, per germline.

This clonotype appeared many times. The chain uses TRBV7-6 and TRBJ2-2, with TRBD1 matching over 8 bases. V was clipped by 5 bases and J by 3 bases; unmatched bases: 11. This CDR3 has 17 residues. Germline V lookup: CDR1 SGHVS, CDR2 FNYEAQ. CDR3: CASSQEGQGAYTGELFF. The CDR3 DNA sequence: TGTGCCAGCAGCCAAGAAGGCCAGGGGGCGTACACCGGGGAGCTGTTTTTT.

V gene TRBV7-3 combines with J gene TRBJ2-1; D perhaps matches TRBD2 (6 bases). From germline, CDR1 is SGHTA and CDR2 FQGTGA. V was clipped by 6 bases and J by 7 bases, with 13 bases between them. The CDR3 covers 13 residues. In nucleotides, the CDR3 is TGTGCCAGCAGTCCCGGGGGAACAAATGAGCAGTTCTTC. This sequence encodes CASSPGGTNEQFF.

V gene TRBV29-1 combines with J gene TRBJ1-1; the match to TRBD1 covers 10 bases. The CDR3 sequence is 15 residues long. Germline V CDR1 and CDR2: SQVTM, ANQGSEA. The J segment lost 1 base and the V segment lost 7 bases, leaving 9 bases of the junction unmatched. The chain's CDR3 is CSDSGDRGENTEAFF. The DNA for the CDR3 is TGCAGCGACTCCGGGGACAGGGGTGAGAACACTGAAGCTTTCTTT.

V and J are TRBV6-5 and TRBJ1-2; a possible D gene is TRBD1 (6 bases). Germline V gene sequence: CDR1 MNHEY, CDR2 SVGAGI. The CDR3 has 11 residues. V was shortened by 5 bases and J by 8 bases, with 9 bases between the two germline ends. CDR3 bases: TGTGCCAGCAGTGGGGGGCAGGGCTACACCTTC. Its translation is CASSGGQGYTF.